A selection of T cell receptor beta chains follows, all from one sample in a study of T cells in Graves' hyperthyroidism and ophthalmopathy. One entry per CDR3 protein results from TCRdb running MiXCR on the multiplex PCR reads. This table has fewer than 300,000 distinct CDR3 sequences, under 30% appearing once. Sequencing used blood. The receptors here all came from a man in his forties with Graves' hyperthyroidism that later progressed to Graves' ophthalmopathy. Both conserved end residues are part of each CDR3. Fields, in order: V gene, D gene, J gene, clone size, CDR3 DNA, CDR3 protein. D genes are given only for firm matches. A clone size is listed for some rows: how often the clone was seen (once, few, many), or a class if it is expanded.

V: TRBV11-2; D: NA; J: TRBJ1-1; size: NA; DNA: TGTGCCAGCAGCTTAGTCAGGGTCGGGACTGAAGCTTTCTTT; CDR3: CASSLVRVGTEAFF
V: TRBV2; D: TRBD1; J: TRBJ1-1; size: many; DNA: TGTGCCAGCAGTAGGACAGGGGGGGACACTGAAGCTTTCTTT; CDR3: CASSRTGGDTEAFF
V: TRBV15; D: NA; J: TRBJ1-2; size: many; DNA: TGTGCCACCAGCAGAGGCGCGGATTCCGATGGCTACACCTTC; CDR3: CATSRGADSDGYTF
V: TRBV12-3/TRBV12-4; D: TRBD1; J: TRBJ1-2; size: NA; DNA: TGTGCCAGCAGTCTACTACAGGGGGCCGAAGGAGGCTACACCTTC; CDR3: CASSLLQGAEGGYTF
V: TRBV7-9; D: NA; J: TRBJ1-2; size: many; DNA: TGTGCCAGCAGCAGTGGTGACCTCTCCGGCTACACCTTC; CDR3: CASSSGDLSGYTF
V: TRBV7-2; D: NA; J: TRBJ2-5; size: NA; DNA: TGTGCCAGCAGCCCAGGGACAGAGACCCAGTACTTC; CDR3: CASSPGTETQYF
V: TRBV7-8; D: NA; J: TRBJ2-5; size: many; DNA: TGTGCCAGCAGCTACCCCGTCCGCGTCGCGGAGACGCAAGAGACCCAGTACTTC; CDR3: CASSYPVRVAETQETQYF
V: TRBV5-1; D: NA; J: TRBJ1-5; size: many; DNA: TGCGCCAGCAGCGAGGACGGAATTAATCAGCCCCAGCATTTT; CDR3: CASSEDGINQPQHF
V: TRBV20-1; D: NA; J: TRBJ1-2; size: NA; DNA: TGCAGTGCTAGAGACCGCAGGGTCGGCGGCTACACCTTC; CDR3: CSARDRRVGGYTF
V: TRBV5-5; D: TRBD1; J: TRBJ1-2; size: many; DNA: TGTGCCAGCAGCTTGCCCGGACAGGATGTCCCTTATGGCTACACCTTC; CDR3: CASSLPGQDVPYGYTF
V: TRBV4-3; D: NA; J: TRBJ2-5; size: NA; DNA: TGCGCCAGCAGCCAAGATTTGGGCAGAGAAGAGACCCAGTACTTC; CDR3: CASSQDLGREETQYF
V: TRBV7-9; D: NA; J: TRBJ1-1; size: many; DNA: TGTGCCAGCAGCTCAACCGGGACACCGAACACTGAAGCTTTCTTT; CDR3: CASSSTGTPNTEAFF
V: TRBV11-2; D: NA; J: TRBJ2-3; size: NA; DNA: TGTGCCAGCAGCTTACAGCCTACATCAACAGATACGCAGTATTTT; CDR3: CASSLQPTSTDTQYF
V: TRBV7-3; D: TRBD2; J: TRBJ2-3; size: NA; DNA: TGTGCCAGCAGCCTCACAGCGGGAACTAGCACAGATACGCAGTATTTT; CDR3: CASSLTAGTSTDTQYF
V: TRBV28; D: NA; J: TRBJ1-3; size: NA; DNA: TGTGCCAGCGGTTTCCCGGACACCATATATTTT; CDR3: CASGFPDTIYF
V: TRBV7-3; D: NA; J: TRBJ1-5; size: many; DNA: TGTGCCAGCAGCTCCAAGGGACGGAGAAATCAGCCCCAGCATTTT; CDR3: CASSSKGRRNQPQHF
V: TRBV27; D: NA; J: TRBJ1-5; size: many; DNA: TGTGCCAGCAGTTCTCCCGACGGGAATCAGCCCCAGCATTTT; CDR3: CASSSPDGNQPQHF
V: TRBV2; D: TRBD1; J: TRBJ2-2; size: NA; DNA: TGTGCCAGCGCCGGACAGGCTATCGGGGAGCTGTTTTTT; CDR3: CASAGQAIGELFF
V: TRBV6-4; D: NA; J: TRBJ2-7; size: many; DNA: TGTGCCAGCCCCGCGGGGCAGGGGGGCAACGAGCAGTACTTC; CDR3: CASPAGQGGNEQYF
V: TRBV10-1; D: NA; J: TRBJ2-3; size: NA; DNA: TGCGCCAGCAGCCCCTACCCGGATACGCAGTATTTT; CDR3: CASSPYPDTQYF
V: TRBV12-5; D: NA; J: TRBJ2-7; size: NA; DNA: TGTGCTAGTGGATCGGGCGGATCCTACGAGCAGTACTTC; CDR3: CASGSGGSYEQYF
V: TRBV29-1; D: NA; J: TRBJ2-5; size: NA; DNA: TGCAGCGTATTCAGGGGAGGGGTGGAGACCCAGTACTTC; CDR3: CSVFRGGVETQYF
V: TRBV6-2/TRBV6-3; D: NA; J: TRBJ2-7; size: NA; DNA: TGTGCCAGCAGCAATCTGGGGTGGAACGAGCAGTACTTC; CDR3: CASSNLGWNEQYF
V: TRBV6-5; D: NA; J: TRBJ2-7; size: many; DNA: TGTGCCAGCAGTCCCGCAGTCTCCTACGAGCAGTACTTC; CDR3: CASSPAVSYEQYF
V: TRBV7-3; D: TRBD2; J: TRBJ2-3; size: many; DNA: TGTGCCAGCAGCTCTAGCGGAGGGGTTGAAGATACGCAGTATTTT; CDR3: CASSSSGGVEDTQYF
V: TRBV28; D: TRBD2; J: TRBJ2-7; size: NA; DNA: TGTGCCAGCAGCCTGACTAGCGGGAGCGGCTACGAGCAGTACTTC; CDR3: CASSLTSGSGYEQYF
V: TRBV3-1; D: NA; J: TRBJ2-4; size: many; DNA: TGTGCCAGCAGCCAAGAAGGGACAACCGCCAAAAACATTCAGTACTTC; CDR3: CASSQEGTTAKNIQYF
V: TRBV11-2; D: TRBD1; J: TRBJ2-3; size: many; DNA: TGTGCCAGCAGCGTCCGGGACAGGCGTCCAGATACGCAGTATTTT; CDR3: CASSVRDRRPDTQYF
V: TRBV28; D: NA; J: TRBJ1-1; size: NA; DNA: TGTGCCAGCAGTTCTACCGGGACCGTGAACACTGAAGCTTTCTTT; CDR3: CASSSTGTVNTEAFF